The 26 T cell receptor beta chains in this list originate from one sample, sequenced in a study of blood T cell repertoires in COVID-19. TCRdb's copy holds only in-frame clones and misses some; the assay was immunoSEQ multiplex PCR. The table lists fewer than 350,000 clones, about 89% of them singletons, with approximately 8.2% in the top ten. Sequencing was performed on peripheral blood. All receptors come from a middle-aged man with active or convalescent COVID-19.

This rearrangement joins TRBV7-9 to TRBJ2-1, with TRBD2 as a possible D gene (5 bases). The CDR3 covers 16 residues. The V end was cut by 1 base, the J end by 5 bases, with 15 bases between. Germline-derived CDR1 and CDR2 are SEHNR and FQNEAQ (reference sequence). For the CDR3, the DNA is TGTGCCAGCAGCTTAGTCCCACAGCGGAGAGACAATGAGCAGTTCTTC. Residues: CASSLVPQRRDNEQFF.

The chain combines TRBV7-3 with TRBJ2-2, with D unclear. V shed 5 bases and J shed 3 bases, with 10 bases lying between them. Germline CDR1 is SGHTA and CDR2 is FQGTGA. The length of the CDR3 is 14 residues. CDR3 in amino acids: CASSRDIHTGELFF. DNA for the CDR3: TGTGCCAGCAGCCGAGATATCCACACCGGGGAGCTGTTTTTT.

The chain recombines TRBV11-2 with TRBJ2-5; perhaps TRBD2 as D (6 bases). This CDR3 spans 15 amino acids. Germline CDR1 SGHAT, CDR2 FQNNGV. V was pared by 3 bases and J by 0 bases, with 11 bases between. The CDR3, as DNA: TGTGCCAGCAGCTTCCTCTTAGCGGACCAAGAGACCCAGTACTTC. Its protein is CASSFLLADQETQYF.

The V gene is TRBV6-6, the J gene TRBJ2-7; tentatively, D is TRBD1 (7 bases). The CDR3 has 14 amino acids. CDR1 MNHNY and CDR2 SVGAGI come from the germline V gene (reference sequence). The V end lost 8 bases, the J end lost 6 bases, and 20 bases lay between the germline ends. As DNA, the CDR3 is TGTGCCAGCGGACAGGACACCCGCGGGGTCGAGCAGTACTTC. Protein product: CASGQDTRGVEQYF.

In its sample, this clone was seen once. The DNA for the CDR3 is TGTGCCAGCTCCTCCCGGCGGGAAGAAGAAGCTTTCTTT. Protein: CASSSRREEEAFF. This rearrangement joins TRBV18 to TRBJ1-1, with D hard to call. V was shortened by 6 bases and J by 8 bases, with 16 bases between the two germline ends. Germline values: CDR1 KGHSH, CDR2 LQKENI. CDR3 size: 13 residues.

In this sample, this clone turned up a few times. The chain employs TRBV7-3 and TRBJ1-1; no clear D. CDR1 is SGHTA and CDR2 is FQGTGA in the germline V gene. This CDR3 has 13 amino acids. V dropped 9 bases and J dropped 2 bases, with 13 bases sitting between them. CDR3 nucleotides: TGTGCCAGTGGGGAGGGAATTAACACTGAAGCTTTCTTT. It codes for CASGEGINTEAFF.

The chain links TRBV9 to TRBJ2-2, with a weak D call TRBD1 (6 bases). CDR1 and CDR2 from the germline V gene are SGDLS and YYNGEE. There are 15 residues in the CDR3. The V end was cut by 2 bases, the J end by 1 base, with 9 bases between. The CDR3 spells CASSVRGQNTGELFF. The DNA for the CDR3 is TGTGCCAGCAGCGTGAGGGGACAGAACACCGGGGAGCTGTTTTTT.

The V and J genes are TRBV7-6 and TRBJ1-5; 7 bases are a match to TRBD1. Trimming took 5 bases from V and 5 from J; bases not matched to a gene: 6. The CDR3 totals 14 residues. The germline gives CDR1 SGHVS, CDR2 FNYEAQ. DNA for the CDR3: TGTGCCAGCAGCGCCCACAGGGGTGATCAGCCCCAGCATTTT. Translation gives CASSAHRGDQPQHF.

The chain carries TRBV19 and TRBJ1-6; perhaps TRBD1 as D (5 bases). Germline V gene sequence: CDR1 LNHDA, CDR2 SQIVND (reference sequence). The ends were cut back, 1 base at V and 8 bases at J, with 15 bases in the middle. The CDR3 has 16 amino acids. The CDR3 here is CASSIVRAGFHSPLHF. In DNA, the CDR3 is TGTGCCAGTAGTATAGTCCGGGCAGGGTTCCATTCACCCCTCCACTTT. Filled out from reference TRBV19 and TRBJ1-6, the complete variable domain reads DGGITQSPKYLFRKEGQNVTLSCEQNLNHDAMYWYRQDPGQGLRLIYYSQIVNDFQKGDIAEGYSVSREKKESFPLTVTSAQKNPTAFYLCASSIVRAGFHSPLHFGNGTRLTVT.

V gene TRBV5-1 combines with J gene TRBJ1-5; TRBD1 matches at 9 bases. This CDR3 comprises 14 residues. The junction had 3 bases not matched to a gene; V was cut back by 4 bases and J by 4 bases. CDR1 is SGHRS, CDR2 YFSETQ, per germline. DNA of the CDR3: TGCGCCAGCAGCCCACAGGGGGCAAATCAGCCCCAGCATTTT. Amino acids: CASSPQGANQPQHF.

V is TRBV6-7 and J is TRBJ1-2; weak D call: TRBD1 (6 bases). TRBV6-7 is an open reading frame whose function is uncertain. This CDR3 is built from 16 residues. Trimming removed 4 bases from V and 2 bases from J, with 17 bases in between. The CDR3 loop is CASSLQVRDTNYGYTF. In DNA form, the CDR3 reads TGTGCCAGCAGTTTACAAGTCCGGGACACAAACTATGGCTACACCTTC.

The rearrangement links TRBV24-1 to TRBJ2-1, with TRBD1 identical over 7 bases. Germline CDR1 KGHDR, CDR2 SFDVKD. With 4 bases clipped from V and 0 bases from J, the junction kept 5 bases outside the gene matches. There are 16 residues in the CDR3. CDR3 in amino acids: CATSEPGQNSYNEQFF. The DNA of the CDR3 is TGTGCCACCAGTGAACCGGGACAGAACTCCTACAATGAGCAGTTCTTC.

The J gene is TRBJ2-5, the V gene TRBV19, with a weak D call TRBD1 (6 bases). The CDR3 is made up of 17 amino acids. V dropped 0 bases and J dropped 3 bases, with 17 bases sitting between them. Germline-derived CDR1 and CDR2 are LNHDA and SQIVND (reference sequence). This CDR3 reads CASSIDLQGGVEETQYF. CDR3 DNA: TGTGCCAGTAGTATAGATCTTCAAGGGGGAGTAGAAGAGACCCAGTACTTC.

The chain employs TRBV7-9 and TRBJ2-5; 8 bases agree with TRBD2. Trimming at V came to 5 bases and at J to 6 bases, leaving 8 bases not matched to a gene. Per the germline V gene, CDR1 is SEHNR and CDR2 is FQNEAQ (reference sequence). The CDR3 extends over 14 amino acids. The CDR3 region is CASSTPGGMKTQYF. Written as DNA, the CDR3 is TGTGCCAGCAGCACCCCGGGAGGGATGAAGACCCAGTACTTC.

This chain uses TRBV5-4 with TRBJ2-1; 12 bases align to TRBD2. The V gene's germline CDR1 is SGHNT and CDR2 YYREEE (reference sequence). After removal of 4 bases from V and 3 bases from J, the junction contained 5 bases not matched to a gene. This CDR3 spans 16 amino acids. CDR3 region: CASSETSGRIYNEQFF. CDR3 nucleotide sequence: TGTGCCAGCAGCGAGACTAGCGGGAGAATCTACAATGAGCAGTTCTTC.

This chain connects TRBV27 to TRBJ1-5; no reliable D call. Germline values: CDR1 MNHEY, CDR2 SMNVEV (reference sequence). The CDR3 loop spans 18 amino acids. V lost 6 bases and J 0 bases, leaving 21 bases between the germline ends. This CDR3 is CASSPTVEAGFSNQPQHF. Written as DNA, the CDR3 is TGTGCCAGCAGCCCTACCGTTGAGGCGGGATTTAGCAATCAGCCCCAGCATTTT.

CDR3: CASSLRDSQETQYF. CDR3 nucleotide sequence: TGTGCCAGCAGTCTTAGGGACAGTCAAGAGACCCAGTACTTC. The rearrangement uses TRBV6-5 and TRBJ2-5, with TRBD1 identical over 7 bases. This CDR3 has 14 residues. After removal of 5 bases from V and 2 bases from J, the junction contained 5 bases not matched to a gene. Germline assignment: CDR1 MNHEY and CDR2 SVGAGI.

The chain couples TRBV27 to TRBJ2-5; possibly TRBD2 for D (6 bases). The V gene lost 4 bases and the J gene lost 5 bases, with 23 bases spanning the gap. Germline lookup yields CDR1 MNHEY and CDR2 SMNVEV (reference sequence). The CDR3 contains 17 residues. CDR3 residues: CASSSPLAGPSRETQYF. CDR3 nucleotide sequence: TGTGCCAGCAGTTCCCCCCTGGCGGGACCTTCAAGGGAGACCCAGTACTTC.

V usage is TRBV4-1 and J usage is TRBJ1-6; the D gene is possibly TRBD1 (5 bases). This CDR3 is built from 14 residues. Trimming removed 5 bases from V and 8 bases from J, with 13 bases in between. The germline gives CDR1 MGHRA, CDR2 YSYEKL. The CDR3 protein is CASSTGLHDSPLHF. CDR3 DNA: TGCGCCAGCAGCACGGGACTTCATGATTCACCCCTCCACTTT.

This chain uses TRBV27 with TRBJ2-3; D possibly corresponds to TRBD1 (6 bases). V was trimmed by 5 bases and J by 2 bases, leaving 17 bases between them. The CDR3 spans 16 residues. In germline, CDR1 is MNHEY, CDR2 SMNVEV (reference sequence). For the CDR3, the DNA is TGTGCCAGCAGTCCTAACCACAGGGCACACACAGATACGCAGTATTTT. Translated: CASSPNHRAHTDTQYF.

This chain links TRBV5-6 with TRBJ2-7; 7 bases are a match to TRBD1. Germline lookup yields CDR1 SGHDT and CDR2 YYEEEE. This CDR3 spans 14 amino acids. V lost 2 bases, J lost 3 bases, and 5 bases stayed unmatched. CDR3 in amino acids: CASSFPGTDYEQYF. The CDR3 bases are TGTGCCAGCAGCTTCCCCGGGACAGACTACGAGCAGTACTTC.

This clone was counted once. For the CDR3, the DNA is TGTGCCAGCAGCGGGGGCAGGCATTCACCCCTCCACTTT. Translated: CASSGGRHSPLHF. The V and J genes are TRBV11-3 and TRBJ1-6; TRBD1 is a possible D gene (6 bases). CDR1 and CDR2 from the germline V gene are SGHNT and YENEEA. The CDR3 loop spans 13 amino acids. V lost 5 bases, J lost 8 bases, and 10 bases lay in between.

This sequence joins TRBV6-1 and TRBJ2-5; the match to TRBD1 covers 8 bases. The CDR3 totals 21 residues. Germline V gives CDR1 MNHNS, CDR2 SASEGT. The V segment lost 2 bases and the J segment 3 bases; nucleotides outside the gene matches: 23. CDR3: CASSERFGGTGGSRLEETQYF. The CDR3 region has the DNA TGTGCCAGCAGTGAAAGGTTTGGCGGGACAGGTGGGTCGCGTTTAGAAGAGACCCAGTACTTC.

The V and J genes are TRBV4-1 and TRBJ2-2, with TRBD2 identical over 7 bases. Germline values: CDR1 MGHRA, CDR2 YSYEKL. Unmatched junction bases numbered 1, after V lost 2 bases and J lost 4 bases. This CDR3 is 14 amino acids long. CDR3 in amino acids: CASSQTSATGELFF. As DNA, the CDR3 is TGCGCCAGCAGCCAAACTAGCGCCACCGGGGAGCTGTTTTTT.

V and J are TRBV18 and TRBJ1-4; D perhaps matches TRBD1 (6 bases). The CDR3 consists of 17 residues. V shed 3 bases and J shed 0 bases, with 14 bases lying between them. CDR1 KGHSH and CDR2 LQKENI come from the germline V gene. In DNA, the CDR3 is TGTGCCAGCTCACCCACTCCCGGGACATCAACTAATGAAAAACTGTTTTTT. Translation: CASSPTPGTSTNEKLFF.

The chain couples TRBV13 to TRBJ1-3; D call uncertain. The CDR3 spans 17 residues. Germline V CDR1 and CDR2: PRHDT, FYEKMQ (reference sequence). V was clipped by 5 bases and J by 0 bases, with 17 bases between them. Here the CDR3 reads CASSPLGGGSSGNTIYF. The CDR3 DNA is TGTGCCAGCAGCCCGCTCGGTGGAGGGAGCTCTGGAAACACCATATATTTT.